This TCR beta chain was sequenced during a study of blood T cell repertoires in COVID-19. At the level of the study: Researchers got acute and convalescent COVID-19 samples from the United States, Italy and Spain. T cells, B-cell-depleted T cells, or PBMCs provided the cDNA or gDNA that served as material.

CDR3 length: 16 amino acids. V lost 2 bases, J lost 4 bases, and 7 bases stayed unmatched. Per germline, CDR1 SGDLS and CDR2 YYNGEE. In the authors' methods: Estimation of nucleated cell counts was performed using reference gene primer amplification. Sequenced by immunoSEQ multiplex PCR; TCRdb stores in-frame clones only, minus some. For V, J and clone size, that table is used; D and trimming come from the DNA. This table has about 530,000 clones, 70% to 90% appearing once. Sequences were obtained from peripheral blood. This receptor was taken from a woman aged 45-60 years with COVID-19, enrolled during active disease. This sequence joins TRBV9 and TRBJ2-7, with 12 positions matching TRBD2. CDR3 residues: CASSVPSGGAGYEQYF. The CDR3, as DNA: TGTGCCAGCAGCGTTCCTAGCGGGGGGGCCGGGTACGAGCAGTACTTC.